These T cell receptor beta chains were read from a single sample in a study of T cell responses to AZD1222 COVID-19 vaccine. Libraries were prepared by immunoSEQ multiplex PCR; TCRdb keeps only in-frame clonotypes and omits some of them. In the table there are 150,000 or so clones, roughly nine tenths of which are singletons. The specimen was peripheral blood, collected on day 0 of AZD1222 vaccination. Receptors were obtained from an adult in good health. The CDR3 runs from the conserved cysteine through the conserved F or W. The D gene is left open where the match is weak. Clone size is stated in some rows and not others, as once, few, many or a class when expanded.

V gene: TRBV14
J gene: TRBJ2-5
clone size: once
D gene: -
CDR3 protein: CASSPPRTLGGETQYF
CDR3 DNA: TGTGCCAGCAGCCCTCCCAGGACCCTCGGTGGAGAGACCCAGTACTTC

V gene: TRBV19
J gene: TRBJ2-3
clone size: -
D gene: -
CDR3 protein: CASTMTRLRGDTQYF
CDR3 DNA: TGTGCCAGTACCATGACCCGCCTCCGGGGTGATACGCAGTATTTT

V gene: TRBV12-3/TRBV12-4
J gene: TRBJ1-1
clone size: -
D gene: -
CDR3 protein: CASSLTENTEAFF
CDR3 DNA: TGTGCCAGCAGTTTGACAGAGAACACTGAAGCTTTCTTT

V gene: TRBV13
J gene: TRBJ1-5
clone size: -
D gene: TRBD1
CDR3 protein: CASSARGGAGQPQHF
CDR3 DNA: TGTGCCAGCAGCGCCAGAGGGGGCGCAGGGCAGCCCCAGCATTTT

V gene: TRBV25-1
J gene: TRBJ2-7
clone size: -
D gene: TRBD2
CDR3 protein: CASSEYGGGKSYEQYF
CDR3 DNA: TGTGCCAGCAGTGAATATGGGGGGGGGAAGAGCTACGAGCAGTACTTC

V gene: TRBV19
J gene: TRBJ2-7
clone size: once
D gene: TRBD1
CDR3 protein: CASTQQQGTAYEQYF
CDR3 DNA: TGTGCCAGTACACAACAACAGGGGACGGCGTATGAGCAGTACTTC

V gene: TRBV2
J gene: TRBJ1-3
clone size: -
D gene: TRBD1
CDR3 protein: CASSVDWDRVFSGNTIYF
CDR3 DNA: TGTGCCAGCAGTGTTGATTGGGACAGGGTTTTCTCTGGAAACACCATATATTTT

V gene: TRBV19
J gene: TRBJ2-7
clone size: -
D gene: TRBD1
CDR3 protein: CASSPGQGDEQYF
CDR3 DNA: TGTGCCAGTAGTCCGGGACAGGGGGACGAGCAGTACTTC

V gene: TRBV19
J gene: TRBJ1-4
clone size: once
D gene: -
CDR3 protein: CASTSGSTNEKLFF
CDR3 DNA: TGTGCCAGTACCTCGGGGAGCACTAATGAAAAACTGTTTTTT

V gene: TRBV27
J gene: TRBJ2-5
clone size: -
D gene: -
CDR3 protein: CASSRYQETQYF
CDR3 DNA: TGTGCCAGCAGCCGGTACCAAGAGACCCAGTACTTC

V gene: TRBV15
J gene: TRBJ1-6
clone size: -
D gene: -
CDR3 protein: CATSRGVPPLHF
CDR3 DNA: TGTGCCACCAGCAGAGGAGTGCCACCCCTCCACTTT

V gene: TRBV6-1
J gene: TRBJ2-6
clone size: -
D gene: -
CDR3 protein: CASSASGGSGANVLTF
CDR3 DNA: TGTGCCAGCAGTGCGTCAGGGGGGTCTGGGGCCAACGTCCTGACTTTC

V gene: TRBV28
J gene: TRBJ2-3
clone size: -
D gene: -
CDR3 protein: CASIGTPDTQYF
CDR3 DNA: TGTGCCAGCATCGGTACCCCAGATACGCAGTATTTT

V gene: TRBV19
J gene: TRBJ2-5
clone size: -
D gene: -
CDR3 protein: CASSIDLRGVNGQETQYF
CDR3 DNA: TGTGCCAGTAGTATAGATTTAAGAGGCGTAAACGGCCAAGAGACCCAGTACTTC

V gene: TRBV24-1
J gene: TRBJ1-5
clone size: -
D gene: -
CDR3 protein: CATSDGGTGLDSNQPQHF
CDR3 DNA: TGTGCCACCAGTGATGGAGGGACGGGACTTGATAGCAATCAGCCCCAGCATTTT

V gene: TRBV7-6
J gene: TRBJ2-7
clone size: -
D gene: -
CDR3 protein: CASSLGGGGAGAYEQYF
CDR3 DNA: TGTGCCAGCAGCTTAGGAGGGGGTGGGGCCGGAGCCTACGAGCAGTACTTC

V gene: TRBV11-1
J gene: TRBJ2-4
clone size: -
D gene: -
CDR3 protein: CASSLEFGSQNIQYF
CDR3 DNA: TGTGCCAGCAGCTTAGAATTCGGTTCTCAAAACATTCAGTACTTC

V gene: TRBV4-3
J gene: TRBJ1-3
clone size: -
D gene: -
CDR3 protein: CASSQVSGSGNTIYF
CDR3 DNA: TGCGCCAGCAGCCAAGTATCGGGCTCTGGAAACACCATATATTTT

V gene: TRBV30
J gene: TRBJ1-1
clone size: few
D gene: -
CDR3 protein: CAWSDRGTEAFF
CDR3 DNA: TGTGCCTGGAGTGACCGGGGCACTGAAGCTTTCTTT

V gene: TRBV7-9
J gene: TRBJ2-5
clone size: -
D gene: TRBD1
CDR3 protein: CASSLAAGGQETQYF
CDR3 DNA: TGTGCCAGCAGCTTAGCGGCAGGGGGCCAAGAGACCCAGTACTTC

V gene: TRBV5-1
J gene: TRBJ1-5
clone size: -
D gene: -
CDR3 protein: CASSPESGSNQPQHF
CDR3 DNA: TGCGCCAGCAGCCCCGAGTCCGGGAGCAATCAGCCCCAGCATTTT

V gene: TRBV14
J gene: TRBJ1-2
clone size: -
D gene: -
CDR3 protein: CASSQAQTGHYTF
CDR3 DNA: TGTGCCAGCAGCCAAGCACAAACAGGCCACTACACCTTC

V gene: TRBV12-5
J gene: TRBJ2-1
clone size: -
D gene: TRBD2
CDR3 protein: CASEPLAGGRDNEQFF
CDR3 DNA: TGTGCTAGTGAACCTTTAGCGGGAGGGCGGGACAATGAGCAGTTCTTC

V gene: TRBV14
J gene: TRBJ1-3
clone size: -
D gene: -
CDR3 protein: CASSRGAPGNTIYF
CDR3 DNA: TGTGCCAGCAGTCGGGGGGCACCTGGAAACACCATATATTTT

V gene: TRBV7-3
J gene: TRBJ2-3
clone size: -
D gene: -
CDR3 protein: CASSLTRGTDTQYF
CDR3 DNA: TGTGCCAGCAGCTTAACCCGGGGCACAGATACGCAGTATTTT

V gene: TRBV25-1
J gene: TRBJ2-2
clone size: -
D gene: -
CDR3 protein: CASSASWGEERTGELFF
CDR3 DNA: TGTGCCAGCAGTGCTTCCTGGGGGGAGGAAAGAACCGGGGAGCTGTTTTTT

V gene: TRBV6-5
J gene: TRBJ2-5
clone size: -
D gene: -
CDR3 protein: CASSPGRTQETQYF
CDR3 DNA: TGTGCCAGCAGCCCGGGACGTACCCAAGAGACCCAGTACTTC

V gene: TRBV11-2
J gene: TRBJ2-7
clone size: -
D gene: -
CDR3 protein: CASSLISQSYEQYF
CDR3 DNA: TGTGCCAGCAGCTTAATCAGCCAGTCCTACGAGCAGTACTTC